The 14 T cell receptor beta chains in this list originate from one sample, sequenced in a study of tumor and adjacent non-tumor tissue in lung cancer. The template was RNA from unsorted bulk tissue. TCRbeta libraries were built with three rounds of nested PCR, modified from ARM-PCR. TCRdb re-derived calls from the multiplex PCR reads in MiXCR, one entry per CDR3 protein. The sample has 65,000 to 90,000 distinct CDR3 sequences, roughly 76% seen once; the top ten hold approximately 12%. The specimen sequenced was lung tumor tissue. These receptors were collected from a woman aged 50 to 60 with non-small cell lung cancer.

Turning to this clonotype: At one end, the junction sequence differs from germline, possibly due to a read error. The J gene is TRBJ1-1, the V gene TRBV29-1; no definite D call. Germline lookup yields CDR1 SQVTM and CDR2 ANQGSEA. The CDR3 extends over 13 amino acids. The DNA for the CDR3 is TGCAGGGTTGGTGGCGGGCTGAACACTGAAGCTTTCTTT. It encodes CRVGGGLNTEAFF.

Remarks on this clonotype: A read error may produce the germline difference seen at one junction end. The chain carries TRBV20-1 and TRBJ1-1; the D is unclear. CDR1 is DFQATT and CDR2 is SNEGSKA in the germline V gene (reference sequence). This CDR3 comprises 14 residues. The CDR3 loop reads CSASPADLNTEVFF. In DNA, the CDR3 is TGCAGCGCTTCACCTGCCGACTTGAACACTGAAGTTTTCTTT.

The chain combines TRBV20-1 with TRBJ2-1; maybe TRBD2 (6 bases). This CDR3 contains 14 residues. Germline CDR1 is DFQATT and CDR2 is SNEGSKA (reference sequence). The CDR3 nucleotides are TGCACTGCGCAAACTAGCTCGGGGTACTATGGGCAGTTCTTC. This gives the protein CTAQTSSGYYGQFF.

The gene calls are TRBV29-1 and TRBJ1-1; maybe TRBD1 (5 bases). CDR3 size: 14 residues. In germline, CDR1 is SQVTM, CDR2 ANQGSEA. The V gene lost 3 bases and the J gene lost 5 bases, with 16 bases spanning the gap. CDR3 loop: CSVDALQGYTEAFF. CDR3 coding DNA: TGCAGCGTTGATGCCCTGCAGGGTTATACTGAAGCTTTCTTT.

The chain carries TRBV20-1 and TRBJ2-2, with D perhaps matching TRBD1 (6 bases). The germline V gene encodes CDR1 DFQATT and CDR2 SNEGSKA (reference sequence). Trimming removed 1 base at V and 3 bases at J, with 12 bases between. The CDR3 consists of 15 residues. The CDR3 loop is CSARVLNRDTGELFF. The CDR3 DNA sequence: TGCAGTGCTAGAGTCTTGAACAGGGACACCGGGGAGCTGTTTTTT.

Concerning this clonotype: One base away lies a much larger clone, so this may be a sequencing read error. The chain couples TRBV7-8 to TRBJ2-1; no clear D gene. Germline CDR1 and CDR2: SGHVS and FQNEAQ. V lost 1 base and J lost 4, with 8 bases in between. The CDR3 covers 14 residues. The CDR3 DNA is TGTGCCAGCAGCTTAGATCTGGGATACAATGAGCAGTTCTTC. Its protein is CASSLDLGYNEQFF.

As concerns this clonotype: This likely comes from a read error, as the CDR3 has no conserved phenylalanine or tryptophan at its end. The V call is TRBV11-2, the J call TRBJ1-2; no firm D call. In germline, CDR1 is SGHAT, CDR2 FQNNGV. This CDR3 has 14 residues. CDR3 DNA: TGTGCCAGCGGCTTAACACGTACTAACTACGGCTACACCTCC. Protein sequence: CASGLTRTNYGYTS.

In regard to this clonotype: This may come from a read error, since a much larger clone is one base off. The rearrangement links TRBV20-1 to TRBJ2-5; 12 positions match TRBD2. Germline V lookup: CDR1 DFQATT, CDR2 SNEGSKA (reference sequence). The CDR3 consists of 14 residues. CDR3 loop: CNAQLAGGRETQYF. CDR3 bases: TGCAATGCTCAGCTAGCGGGAGGGAGGGAGACCCAGTACTTC.

This sequence joins TRBV11-2 and TRBJ1-6, with 7 bases fitting TRBD1. Germline values: CDR1 SGHAT, CDR2 FQNNGV. This CDR3 is 14 amino acids long. Losses at the gene ends were 5 bases for V and 10 bases for J; bases not matched to a gene: 8. CDR3 residues: CASSVDRLGSPLHF. CDR3 coding DNA: TGTGCCAGCAGCGTGGACAGGCTAGGGTCACCCCTCCACTTT.

This clonotype was counted between two and nine times. This chain connects TRBV11-2 to TRBJ1-2, with a tentative D call TRBD1 (6 bases). This CDR3 contains 13 residues. V lost 7 bases and J 7 bases, leaving 16 bases between the germline ends. Germline V CDR1 and CDR2: SGHAT, FQNNGV. The CDR3 nucleotides are TGTGCCAGCACCCTCGGACAGTTCGGTGGCTACACCTTC. This gives the protein CASTLGQFGGYTF.

Turning to this clonotype: Compared with germline, one end of the junction differs, possibly owing to a read error. The chain couples TRBV11-2 to TRBJ2-1; D is perhaps TRBD1 (5 bases). Looked up from germline, CDR1 is SGHAT and CDR2 is FQNNGV. This CDR3 spans 12 amino acids. CDR3 sequence reads: CASSLGVYGQFF. The DNA of the CDR3 is TGTGCCAGCAGTTTAGGGGTTTATGGGCAATTCTTC. Drawing the rest from reference TRBV11-2 and TRBJ2-1, the complete variable domain is EAGVAQSPRYKIIEKRQSVAFWCNPISGHATLYWYQQILGQGPKLLIQFQNNGVVDDSQLPKDRFSAERLKGVDSTLKIQPAKLEDSAVYLCASSLGVYGQFFGPGTRLTVL.

This chain joins TRBV6-2 or TRBV6-3 and TRBJ1-5; the D gene is possibly TRBD1 (6 bases). The CDR3 extends over 15 amino acids. Per the germline V gene, CDR1 is MNHEY and CDR2 is SVGEGT. Trimming shortened V by 10 bases and J by 5 bases, and 21 bases separated the two germline ends. The chain's CDR3 is CANASREQGYQPQHF. The CDR3 DNA is TGTGCCAATGCGAGCCGGGAACAGGGTTATCAGCCCCAGCATTTT.

The genes are TRBV4-1 and TRBJ2-3; tentatively, D is TRBD1 (5 bases). From germline, CDR1 is MGHRA and CDR2 YSYEKL. The V gene lost 10 bases and the J gene lost 3 bases, with 17 bases spanning the gap. The CDR3 is 14 residues long. This chain's CDR3 is CANRQAGRTDTQYF. In nucleotides, the CDR3 is TGCGCCAACAGGCAAGCTGGGCGGACAGATACGCAGTATTTT.

The V call is TRBV10-3, the J call TRBJ2-7; D tentatively reads TRBD1 or TRBD2 (5 bases each). V lost 10 bases, J lost 2 bases, and 21 bases lay in between. CDR1 and CDR2 (germline): ENHRY, SYGVKD. This CDR3 is built from 15 residues. The CDR3 reads CATQEVGMKTYEQYF. The CDR3 DNA follows: TGTGCCACACAGGAGGTAGGGATGAAAACCTACGAGCAGTACTTC.